This TCR beta chain was retrieved from a study of T cells in Graves' hyperthyroidism and ophthalmopathy. The study defined stable Graves' hyperthyroidism as no ophthalmopathy progression within 18 months. Hyperthyroidism, newly diagnosed and lasting under 2 months, affected patients aged 18 to 65. RNA transcripts gave rise to amplified TCR beta CDR3 regions. When the TCR CDR3 underwent first-round RT-PCR, the HTBI primer set was used. TCRdb reanalysed the multiplex PCR reads using MiXCR and keeps one entry per CDR3 protein. The sample lists around 300,000 distinct CDR3 sequences; approximately 15% were seen once. Study-wide points: Ophthalmopathy was identified by the model a median roughly six months ahead of onset. Most thyroid clonotypes expanded above 0.001 were also detected in blood.

As regards this clonotype: Antigen unknown.

The CDR3 runs 19 residues. From germline, CDR1 is KGHSH and CDR2 LQKENI. V shed 3 bases and J 4 bases; nucleotides not matched to a gene: 11. This sequence was found in a woman in her 30s with Graves' hyperthyroidism. The material sequenced was blood. The chain links TRBV18 to TRBJ2-1, with 14 bases identical to TRBD2. CDR3 sequence reads: CASSPPGLAGERVYNEQFF. CDR3 nucleotides: TGTGCCAGCTCACCGCCGGGACTAGCGGGAGAGAGGGTTTACAATGAGCAGTTCTTC.